This TCR beta chain comes out of a study of PD-L1 blockade in urothelial cancer. In the study overall: Patients began atezolizumab, 1,200 mg intravenously every 3 weeks, at some point between 2012 and 2014.

This clone turned up a few times. This CDR3 is 15 amino acids long. Trimming removed 0 bases from V and 1 base from J, with 10 bases in between. Germline assignment: CDR1 SGDLS and CDR2 YYNGEE. The patients' disease, urothelial carcinoma, was locally advanced or metastatic. Assay used: immunoSEQ multiplex PCR; TCRdb lists only in-frame clones, some missing. Altogether approximately 15,000 clones are present, around 90% being singletons, with the ten largest covering 4.5% to 6.5%. Here the sequenced sample was PBMCs, taken around atezolizumab (anti-PD-L1) treatment. This sequence was found in a man in his fifties or sixties with urothelial cancer. The chain recombines TRBV9 with TRBJ1-1; D is unclear. The CDR3 here is CASSVDPGQNTEAFF. The CDR3 nucleotides are TGTGCCAGCAGCGTAGATCCAGGCCAGAACACTGAAGCTTTCTTT.